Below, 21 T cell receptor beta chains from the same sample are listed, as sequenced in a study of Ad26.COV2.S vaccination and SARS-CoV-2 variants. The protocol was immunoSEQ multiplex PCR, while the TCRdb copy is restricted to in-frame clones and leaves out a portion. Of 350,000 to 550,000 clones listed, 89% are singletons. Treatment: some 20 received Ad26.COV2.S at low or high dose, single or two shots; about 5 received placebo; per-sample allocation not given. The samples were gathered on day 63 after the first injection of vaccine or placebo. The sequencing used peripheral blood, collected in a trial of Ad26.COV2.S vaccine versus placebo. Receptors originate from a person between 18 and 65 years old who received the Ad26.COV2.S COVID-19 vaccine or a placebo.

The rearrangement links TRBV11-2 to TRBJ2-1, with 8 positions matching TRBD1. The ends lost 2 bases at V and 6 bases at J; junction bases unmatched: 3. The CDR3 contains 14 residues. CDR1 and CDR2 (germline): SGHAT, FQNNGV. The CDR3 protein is CASSLLDRVNEQFF. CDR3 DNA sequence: TGTGCCAGCAGCTTACTGGACAGGGTCAATGAGCAGTTCTTC.

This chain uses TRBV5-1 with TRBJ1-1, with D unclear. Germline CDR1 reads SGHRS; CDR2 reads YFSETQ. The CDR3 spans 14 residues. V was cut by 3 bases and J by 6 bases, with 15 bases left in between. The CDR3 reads CASSSDRRLPEAFF. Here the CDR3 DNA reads TGCGCCAGCAGCTCTGACCGGAGGCTCCCTGAAGCTTTCTTT.

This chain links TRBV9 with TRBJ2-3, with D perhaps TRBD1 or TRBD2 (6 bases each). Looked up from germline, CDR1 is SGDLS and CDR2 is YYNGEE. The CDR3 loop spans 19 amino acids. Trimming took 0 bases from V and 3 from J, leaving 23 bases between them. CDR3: CASSVGVKGGPSRTDTQYF. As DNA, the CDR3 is TGTGCCAGCAGCGTAGGAGTAAAGGGGGGCCCCTCCCGAACAGATACGCAGTATTTT. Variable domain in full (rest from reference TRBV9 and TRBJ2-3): DSGVTQTPKHLITATGQRVTLRCSPRSGDLSVYWYQQSLDQGLQFLIQYYNGEERAKGNILERFSAQQFPDLHSELNLSSLELGDSALYFCASSVGVKGGPSRTDTQYFGPGTRLTVL.

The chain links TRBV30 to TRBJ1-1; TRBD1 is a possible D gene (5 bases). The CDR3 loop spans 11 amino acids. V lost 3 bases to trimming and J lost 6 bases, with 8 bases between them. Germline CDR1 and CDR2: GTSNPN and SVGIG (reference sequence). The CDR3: CAWSQGSEAFF. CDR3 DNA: TGTGCCTGGAGCCAGGGTTCTGAAGCTTTCTTT.

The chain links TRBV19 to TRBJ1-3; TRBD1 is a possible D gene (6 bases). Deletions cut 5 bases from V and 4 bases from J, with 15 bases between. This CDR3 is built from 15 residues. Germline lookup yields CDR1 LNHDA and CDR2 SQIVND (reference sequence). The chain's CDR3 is CASSHPGTTGNTIYF. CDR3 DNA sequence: TGTGCCAGTAGTCACCCCGGGACAACCGGAAACACCATATATTTT.

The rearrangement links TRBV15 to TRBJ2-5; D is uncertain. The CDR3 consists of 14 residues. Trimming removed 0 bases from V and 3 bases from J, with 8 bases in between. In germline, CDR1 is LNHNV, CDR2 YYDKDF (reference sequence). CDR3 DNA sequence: TGTGCCACCAGCAGAGATGGCCGGGAAGAGACCCAGTACTTC. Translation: CATSRDGREETQYF.

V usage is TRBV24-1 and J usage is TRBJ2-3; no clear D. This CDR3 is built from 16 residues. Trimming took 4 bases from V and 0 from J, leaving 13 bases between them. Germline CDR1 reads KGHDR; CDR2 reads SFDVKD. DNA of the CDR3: TGTGCCACCAGTGACCCAGTGACACTAAGCACAGATACGCAGTATTTT. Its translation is CATSDPVTLSTDTQYF.

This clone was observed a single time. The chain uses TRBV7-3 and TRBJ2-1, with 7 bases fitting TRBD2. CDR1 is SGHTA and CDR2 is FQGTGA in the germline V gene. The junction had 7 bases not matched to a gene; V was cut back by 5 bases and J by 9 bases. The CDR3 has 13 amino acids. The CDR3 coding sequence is TGTGCCAGCAGCCAAACTAGCGCCGGTGAGCAGTTCTTC. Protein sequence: CASSQTSAGEQFF.

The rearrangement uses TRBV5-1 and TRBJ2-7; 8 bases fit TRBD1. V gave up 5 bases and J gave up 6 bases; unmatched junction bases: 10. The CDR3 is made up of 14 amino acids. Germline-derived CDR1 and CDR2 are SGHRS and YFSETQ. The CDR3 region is CASSNDRGVTEQYF. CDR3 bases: TGCGCCAGCAGTAACGACAGGGGAGTGACCGAGCAGTACTTC.

CDR3 nucleotides: TGTGCCAGCAGCTACAGGGGTCCCTACGAGCAGTACTTC. Translating it yields CASSYRGPYEQYF. V usage is TRBV11-2 and J usage is TRBJ2-7; 7 nucleotides align to TRBD1. This CDR3 comprises 13 residues. Germline V CDR1 and CDR2: SGHAT, FQNNGV. The J segment lost 2 bases and the V segment lost 4 bases, leaving 2 bases of the junction unmatched.

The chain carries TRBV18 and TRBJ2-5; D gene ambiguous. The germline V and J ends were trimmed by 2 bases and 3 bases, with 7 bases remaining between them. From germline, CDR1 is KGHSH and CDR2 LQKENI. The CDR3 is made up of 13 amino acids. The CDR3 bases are TGTGCCAGCTCACCAGGGGTAGAAGAGACCCAGTACTTC. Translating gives CASSPGVEETQYF.

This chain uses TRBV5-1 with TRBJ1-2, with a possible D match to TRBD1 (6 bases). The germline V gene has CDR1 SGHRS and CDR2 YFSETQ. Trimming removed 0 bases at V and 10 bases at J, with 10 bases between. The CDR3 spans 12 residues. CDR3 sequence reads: CASSLEQGYYTF. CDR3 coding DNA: TGCGCCAGCAGCTTGGAGCAGGGGTACTACACCTTC.

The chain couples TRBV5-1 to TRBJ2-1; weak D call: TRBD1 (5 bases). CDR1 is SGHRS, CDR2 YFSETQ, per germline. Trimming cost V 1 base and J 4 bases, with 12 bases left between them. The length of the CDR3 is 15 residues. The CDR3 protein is CASSLSGPGYNEQFF. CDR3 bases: TGCGCCAGCAGCTTGTCAGGGCCAGGTTACAATGAGCAGTTCTTC.

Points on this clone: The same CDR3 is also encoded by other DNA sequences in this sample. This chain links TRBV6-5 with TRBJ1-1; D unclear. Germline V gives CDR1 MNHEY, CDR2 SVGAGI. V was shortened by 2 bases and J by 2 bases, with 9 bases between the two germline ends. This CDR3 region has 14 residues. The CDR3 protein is CASSYRQVNTEAFF. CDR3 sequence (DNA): TGTGCCAGCAGTTACCGCCAAGTAAACACTGAAGCTTTCTTT.

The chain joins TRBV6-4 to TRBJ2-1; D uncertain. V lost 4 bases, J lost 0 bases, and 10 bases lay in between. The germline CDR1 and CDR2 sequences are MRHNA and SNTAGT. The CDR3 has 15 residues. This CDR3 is CASSVSYGSYNEQFF. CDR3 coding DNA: TGTGCCAGCAGTGTTAGTTACGGCTCCTACAATGAGCAGTTCTTC.

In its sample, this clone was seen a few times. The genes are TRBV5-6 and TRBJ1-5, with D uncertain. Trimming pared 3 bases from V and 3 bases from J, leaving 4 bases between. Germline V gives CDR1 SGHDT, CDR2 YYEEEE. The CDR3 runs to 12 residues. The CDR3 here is CASSSNNQPQHF. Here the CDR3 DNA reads TGTGCCAGCAGCTCTAACAATCAGCCCCAGCATTTT.

CDR3 residues: CASSPRGTANTGELFF. DNA for the CDR3: TGTGCCAGCAGCCCTAGAGGGACAGCGAACACCGGGGAGCTGTTTTTT. The chain employs TRBV9 and TRBJ2-2; 7 bases align to TRBD1. The CDR3 contains 16 residues. The ends lost 4 bases at V and 0 bases at J; junction bases unmatched: 6. Germline CDR1 is SGDLS and CDR2 is YYNGEE.

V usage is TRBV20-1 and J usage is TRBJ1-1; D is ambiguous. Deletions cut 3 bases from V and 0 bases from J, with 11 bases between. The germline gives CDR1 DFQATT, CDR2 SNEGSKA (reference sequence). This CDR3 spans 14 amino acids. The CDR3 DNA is TGCAGTGCTAGTCGGACGGGAATGAACACTGAAGCTTTCTTT. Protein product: CSASRTGMNTEAFF.

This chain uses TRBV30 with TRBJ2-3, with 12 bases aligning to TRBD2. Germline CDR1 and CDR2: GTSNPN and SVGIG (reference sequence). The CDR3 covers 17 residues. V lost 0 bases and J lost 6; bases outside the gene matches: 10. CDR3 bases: TGTGCCTGGAGTGTAACCCGGACTAGCGGGATAATGGATACGCAGTATTTT. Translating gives CAWSVTRTSGIMDTQYF.

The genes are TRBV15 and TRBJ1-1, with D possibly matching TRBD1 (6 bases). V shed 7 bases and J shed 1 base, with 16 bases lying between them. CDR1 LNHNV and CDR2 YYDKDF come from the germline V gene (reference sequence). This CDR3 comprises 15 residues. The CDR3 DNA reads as TGTGCCACCACACAGGGTCCGGGGCCGAACACTGAAGCTTTCTTT. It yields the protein CATTQGPGPNTEAFF.

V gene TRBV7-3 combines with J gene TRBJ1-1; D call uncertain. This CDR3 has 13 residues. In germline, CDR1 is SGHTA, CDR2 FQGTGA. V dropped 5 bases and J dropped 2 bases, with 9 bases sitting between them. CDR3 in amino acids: CASSEDGNTEAFF. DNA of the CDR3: TGTGCCAGCAGCGAAGACGGTAACACTGAAGCTTTCTTT.